This is a list of T cell receptor beta chains from one sample in a study of cytomegalovirus exposure and HLA in healthy donors. Sequenced by immunoSEQ multiplex PCR; TCRdb stores in-frame clones only, minus some. The sample records 80,000 to 130,000 clones, approximately 73% being singletons. Sequencing was carried out using PBMCs. The receptors here all came from a woman aged 45-59 years in good health and CMV-seropositive. CDR3s include the opening cysteine and the closing phenylalanine or tryptophan. The D gene is left open where the match is weak. Clone size is shown for a subset of rows, as once, few, many or a class of expanded clone.

.,TRBV12-5,.,TRBJ1-1,TGTGCTAGTGGTTTGAACGGGGAGTCCTACACTGAAGCTTTCTTT,CASGLNGESYTEAFF
.,TRBV5-6,few,TRBJ2-7,TGTGCCAGCAGCTTGCCCCAGGGGAAGTCCTACGAGCAGTACTTC,CASSLPQGKSYEQYF
.,TRBV7-9,.,TRBJ2-1,TGTGCCAGCAGCTTAACCGGGGGGCTAAACAATGAGCAGTTCTTC,CASSLTGGLNNEQFF
TRBD2,TRBV5-1,.,TRBJ2-5,TGCGCCACTGATGTACGGGGGGGCAATGAAGAGACCCAGTACTTC,CATDVRGGNEETQYF
.,TRBV7-6,.,TRBJ1-4,TGTGCCAGCAGCTTAGGTGCAACAGGGACCAATGAAAAACTGTTTTTT,CASSLGATGTNEKLFF
.,TRBV6-6,.,TRBJ1-1,TGTGCCAGCAGTCCCGGACAGACCTTGAACACTGAAGCTTTCTTT,CASSPGQTLNTEAFF
.,TRBV6-4,once,TRBJ2-1,TGTGCCAGCAGCCGGGACATTGGTTACAATGAGCAGTTCTTC,CASSRDIGYNEQFF
.,TRBV25-1,.,TRBJ1-2,TGTGCCAGCAGTGGGGCAGGGTATTATGGCTACACCTTC,CASSGAGYYGYTF
TRBD2,TRBV15,.,TRBJ2-2,TGTGCCACCGGACCGGGGGGTCACACCGGGGAGCTGTTTTTT,CATGPGGHTGELFF
TRBD1,TRBV27,.,TRBJ2-5,TGTGCCAGCAGTCCAGACTCAGGGGGCCGAGAGACCCAGTACTTC,CASSPDSGGRETQYF
TRBD1,TRBV18,.,TRBJ2-2,TGTGCCAGCTCACCATCCAGACAGGGACCGAACACCGGGGAGCTGTTTTTT,CASSPSRQGPNTGELFF
.,TRBV7-9,.,TRBJ1-1,TGTTCCAGCAGGTCAGGTCTTGAAGCTTTCTTT,CSSRSGLEAFF
.,TRBV7-9,once,TRBJ2-5,TGTGCCAGCAGTAACGCGCTCCGGGGCCAAGAGACCCAGTACTTC,CASSNALRGQETQYF
TRBD1,TRBV11-2,.,TRBJ2-7,TGTGCCAGCAGCTTAAGGGGACAGAATTCCTACGAGCAGTACTTC,CASSLRGQNSYEQYF
.,TRBV5-1,many,TRBJ1-2,TGCGCCAGCAGCCTCTCCCTGGGCCAGGCTAACTATGGCTACACCTTC,CASSLSLGQANYGYTF
.,TRBV27,.,TRBJ1-2,TGTGCCAGCAGTTTGGTGGCAGCGGAGGGTGGCTACACCTTC,CASSLVAAEGGYTF
TRBD1,TRBV19,.,TRBJ1-1,TGTGCCAGCAACCGGGACAGGGTGATGCACACTGAAGCTTTCTTT,CASNRDRVMHTEAFF
TRBD1,TRBV15,.,TRBJ1-1,TGTGCCACCAGCAGGCCCCCGGGACAGGGGGCCACTTTCTTT,CATSRPPGQGATFF
TRBD1,TRBV6-4,.,TRBJ2-2,TGTGCCAGCAGTGCAATACAGGGGGCCGGGGAGCTGTTTTTT,CASSAIQGAGELFF
.,TRBV4-2,.,TRBJ2-1,TGTGCCAGCAGCCAAGGCAACGGAGACGGCTACAATGAGCAGTTCTTC,CASSQGNGDGYNEQFF
TRBD1,TRBV4-1,.,TRBJ2-7,TGCGCCAGCAGCCGGGACAGGGGGCTAAACGAGCAGTACTTC,CASSRDRGLNEQYF
TRBD2,TRBV19,.,TRBJ2-7,TGTGCCAGTAGTAGCCGACTAGCTTCCTACGAGCAGTACTTC,CASSSRLASYEQYF
.,TRBV20-1,.,TRBJ1-1,TGCAGTGCTACCGGGGAGTGGGGAGCTTTCTTT,CSATGEWGAFF
TRBD1,TRBV4-1,.,TRBJ2-2,TGCGCCAGCAGCCAGACAGGGGACACCGGGGAGCTGTTTTTT,CASSQTGDTGELFF
TRBD1,TRBV5-6,.,TRBJ1-4,TGTGCCAGCAGCTTGCGGACAGGGAATAATGAAAAACTGTTTTTT,CASSLRTGNNEKLFF
.,TRBV14,few,TRBJ1-2,TGTGCCAGCAGCCAAGATGTGGGCCGAAAGAACTATGGCTACACCTTC,CASSQDVGRKNYGYTF
TRBD2,TRBV11-1,.,TRBJ2-1,TGTGCCAGCAGCCCCTTTCGGACTAGGTCCTACAATGAGCAGTTCTTC,CASSPFRTRSYNEQFF
TRBD1,TRBV25-1,.,TRBJ2-1,TGTGCCAGCAGTGATCGGACAGGGGTCTGGGAGCAGTTCTTC,CASSDRTGVWEQFF
.,TRBV7-5,.,TRBJ2-1,TGTGCCAGAAGCTCGGGACAGGGGGTGATCAATGAGCAGTTCTTC,CARSSGQGVINEQFF
TRBD2,TRBV7-2,.,TRBJ2-2,TGTGCCAGCAGCTCCCCCACTAGCGGGGGGTCAAGAACCGGGGAGCTGTTTTTT,CASSSPTSGGSRTGELFF
.,TRBV14,.,TRBJ1-1,TGTGCCAGCAGCCCTCTGCAGGTAGGGAGGAAGGAAGCTTTCTTT,CASSPLQVGRKEAFF
.,TRBV6-5,.,TRBJ1-1,TGTGCCAGCACCTCGAGGGGGGGTTGGAACACTGAAGCTTTCTTT,CASTSRGGWNTEAFF
.,TRBV4-1,few,TRBJ2-3,TGCGCCAGCAGCCAAGAGGGACAAGGACACGGAGATACGCAGTATTTT,CASSQEGQGHGDTQYF
.,TRBV7-6,.,TRBJ2-1,TGTGCCAGCAGCTGGGCCAATGAGCAGTTCTTC,CASSWANEQFF
TRBD1,TRBV19,.,TRBJ1-4,TGTGCCAGTAGGGACACAGGGGGATTAACTAATGAAAAACTGTTTTTT,CASRDTGGLTNEKLFF
.,TRBV9,few,TRBJ2-1,TGTGCCAGCAGCGTAGCTTCTGGCTTCACCTACAATGAGCAGTTCTTC,CASSVASGFTYNEQFF
.,TRBV7-9,.,TRBJ2-2,TGTGCCAGCAGCTCCCGTTCTACCGGGGAGCTGTTTTTT,CASSSRSTGELFF
TRBD1,TRBV18,few,TRBJ1-4,TGTGCCAGCTCACCTGGACAGGGGGACGAAAAACTGTTTTTT,CASSPGQGDEKLFF
.,TRBV30,few,TRBJ2-2,TGTGCCTGGAGTGTACCCACTAGGAGGGGCGGGGAGCTGTTTTTT,CAWSVPTRRGGELFF
TRBD1,TRBV7-9,.,TRBJ2-7,TGTGCCAGCAGCCCAGAGGGGACAGGTTGGGACGAGCAGTACTTC,CASSPEGTGWDEQYF